The 17 T cell receptor beta chains below were found in one sample sequenced in a study of OX40 agonist ivuxolimab in advanced cancers. Library preparation was by the immunoSEQ multiplex PCR assay. Not all clones reach the TCRdb copy of this immuneACCESS table, which keeps in-frame sequences only. Checked studies attribute under half of the gap to unresolved V genes and leave the rest unexplained. The sample profile shows 60,000 to 85,000 clones; around 87% of them were found once. The ten largest clones add up to approximately 0.54% of the sample. Sequenced material: CD4+ or CD8+ T cells sorted from blood, taken in a trial of the OX40 agonist ivuxolimab. The receptors stem from an adult with an advanced solid tumor such as melanoma, head and neck, liver or kidney cancer.

The chain is built from TRBV18 and TRBJ2-1; TRBD2 matches 7 bases. Germline V gene lookup returns CDR1 KGHSH and CDR2 LQKENI. This CDR3 region has 15 residues. Unmatched junction bases numbered 10, after V lost 3 bases and J lost 8 bases. CDR3 in amino acids: CASSPPRPAGDEQFF. The CDR3 DNA follows: TGTGCCAGCTCACCTCCGAGACCCGCGGGGGATGAGCAGTTCTTC. The full variable domain, rest sourced from reference TRBV18 and TRBJ2-1, is NAGVMQNPRHLVRRRGQEARLRCSPMKGHSHVYWYRQLPEEGLKFMVYLQKENIIDESGMPKERFSAEFPKEGPSILRIQQVVRGDSAAYFCASSPPRPAGDEQFFGPGTRLTVL.

The chain employs TRBV14 and TRBJ1-1; D gene uncertain. Deletions cut 1 base from V and 0 bases from J, with 9 bases between. The CDR3 covers 15 residues. Germline assignment: CDR1 SGHDN and CDR2 FVKESK. CDR3 sequence reads: CASSQGAGLNTEAFF. The CDR3 DNA follows: TGTGCCAGCAGCCAAGGGGCAGGCCTGAACACTGAAGCTTTCTTT.

This clone was counted once. The genes are TRBV18 and TRBJ2-5; D is uncertain. The CDR3 length is 22 residues. Deletions cut 3 bases from V and 1 base from J, with 33 bases between. Germline assignment: CDR1 KGHSH and CDR2 LQKENI. CDR3 sequence reads: CASSPQRPSLRQSAGLQETQYF. The CDR3 DNA follows: TGTGCCAGCTCACCCCAAAGGCCGTCGTTGCGTCAGTCGGCAGGCCTCCAAGAGACCCAGTACTTC.

The J gene is TRBJ1-1, the V gene TRBV7-8, with a possible D match to TRBD1 (6 bases). The germline V gene encodes CDR1 SGHVS and CDR2 FQNEAQ. The CDR3 runs to 18 residues. Deletions cut 1 base from V and 1 base from J, with 19 bases between. In DNA, the CDR3 is TGTGCCAGCAGCTTAGGTCCGGGACCTGGAGGGGGGAACACTGAAGCTTTCTTT. Translated: CASSLGPGPGGGNTEAFF.

The rearrangement links TRBV7-8 to TRBJ2-7; TRBD2 matches 7 bases. This CDR3 has 15 residues. Germline assignment: CDR1 SGHVS and CDR2 FQNEAQ. Losses at the gene ends were 1 base for V and 2 bases for J; bases not matched to a gene: 5. The CDR3 here is CASSLDAGDPYEQYF. The CDR3 coding sequence is TGTGCCAGCAGCTTAGATGCGGGGGACCCCTACGAGCAGTACTTC.

This chain connects TRBV5-6 to TRBJ2-5; 9 bases are shared with TRBD2. This CDR3 is 17 amino acids long. J lost 5 bases, V lost 9 bases, and 20 bases had no gene match. Germline V gives CDR1 SGHDT, CDR2 YYEEEE. This CDR3 reads CATTRRVSGGFSETQYF. In nucleotides, the CDR3 is TGTGCCACCACCCGTCGGGTTAGCGGGGGTTTCAGTGAGACCCAGTACTTC.

V is TRBV6-1 and J is TRBJ1-4; TRBD1 is a possible D gene (5 bases). Germline lookup yields CDR1 MNHNS and CDR2 SASEGT. The length of the CDR3 is 13 residues. Trimming left V 6 bases short and J 8 bases short, with 13 bases between. CDR3 amino acids: CASRGGVSEKLFF. The DNA of the CDR3 is TGTGCCAGCAGGGGGGGTGTTTCGGAAAAACTGTTTTTT.

V and J are TRBV18 and TRBJ2-6; D may be TRBD1 (5 bases). This CDR3 is built from 16 residues. The V end was cut by 8 bases, the J end by 0 bases, with 14 bases between. CDR1 KGHSH and CDR2 LQKENI come from the germline V gene. The chain's CDR3 is CASPPTESSGANVLTF. CDR3 DNA: TGTGCCAGCCCCCCGACAGAAAGCTCTGGGGCCAACGTCCTGACTTTC.

The V call is TRBV5-6, the J call TRBJ1-2; TRBD1 agrees at 7 bases. V lost 0 bases and J lost 5; bases outside the gene matches: 4. Germline V gene lookup returns CDR1 SGHDT and CDR2 YYEEEE. CDR3 length: 14 amino acids. The chain's CDR3 is CASSLVGQAYGYTF. The CDR3 coding sequence is TGTGCCAGCAGCTTGGTTGGACAGGCTTATGGCTACACCTTC.

V gene TRBV2 combines with J gene TRBJ1-5, with D unclear. Germline V lookup: CDR1 SNHLY, CDR2 FYNNEI. The CDR3 is 15 amino acids. Deletions cut 5 bases from V and 0 bases from J, with 11 bases between. The CDR3 sequence is CASSRLTNSNQPQHF. DNA for the CDR3: TGTGCCAGCAGTAGACTCACTAATAGCAATCAGCCCCAGCATTTT.

This clone was counted a few times. The V call is TRBV5-8, the J call TRBJ1-5; D is uncertain. The V gene's germline CDR1 is SGHTS and CDR2 YDEGEE. V was pared by 1 base and J by 0 bases, with 8 bases between. The CDR3 loop spans 15 amino acids. The chain's CDR3 is CASSLYGISNQPQHF. CDR3 sequence (DNA): TGTGCCAGCAGCTTGTACGGGATTAGCAATCAGCCCCAGCATTTT.

The chain employs TRBV5-1 and TRBJ1-2; D unclear. Germline V lookup: CDR1 SGHRS, CDR2 YFSETQ. Trimming removed 2 bases from V and 4 bases from J, with 6 bases in between. This CDR3 has 12 amino acids. CDR3 coding DNA: TGCGCCAGCAGCTTAAACAGCTATGGCTACACCTTC. Its translation: CASSLNSYGYTF.

This clone was found a few times. The sample contains more than one DNA sequence encoding this CDR3. This chain joins TRBV6-5 and TRBJ1-1, with TRBD1 identical over 7 bases. Germline assignment: CDR1 MNHEY and CDR2 SVGAGI. Unmatched junction bases numbered 0, after V lost 2 bases and J lost 0 bases. This CDR3 has 14 amino acids. The CDR3 reads CASSYDRVNTEAFF. In nucleotides, the CDR3 is TGTGCCAGCAGTTACGACAGGGTGAACACTGAAGCTTTCTTT.

The CDR3 DNA follows: TGTGCCAGCAGCGGACAGGGGGACACTGAAGCTTTCTTT. It yields the protein CASSGQGDTEAFF. The rearrangement joins TRBV9 to TRBJ1-1, with 9 bases lining up with TRBD1. Per germline, CDR1 SGDLS and CDR2 YYNGEE. Trimming at V came to 3 bases and at J to 3 bases, leaving 0 bases not matched to a gene. The CDR3 is 13 residues long.

The rearrangement joins TRBV30 to TRBJ1-4; no reliable D call. There are 14 residues in the CDR3. Germline loops: CDR1 GTSNPN, CDR2 SVGIG (reference sequence). Trimming removed 2 bases from V and 5 bases from J, with 12 bases in between. DNA of the CDR3: TGTGCCTGGAGTAGTTGGTCTCAGAATGAAAAACTGTTTTTT. It translates to CAWSSWSQNEKLFF.

The chain is built from TRBV7-2 and TRBJ1-2; 7 bases fit TRBD1. Unmatched junction bases numbered 8, after V lost 1 base and J lost 3 bases. The CDR3 contains 16 residues. Per the germline V gene, CDR1 is SGHTA and CDR2 is FQGNSA. The CDR3 nucleotides read TGTGCCAGCAGCTTAGGAGGGGACAGATCCCACTATGGCTACACCTTC. Its translation is CASSLGGDRSHYGYTF.

The table lists this clone with a few counts. DNA for the CDR3: TGTGCCAGCAGCCCCCAGGGGAGGTACTCCTACGAGCAGTACTTC. It encodes CASSPQGRYSYEQYF. The rearrangement uses TRBV7-2 and TRBJ2-7; D might be TRBD1 or TRBD2, each matching 6 bases. The CDR3 covers 15 residues. Germline V gives CDR1 SGHTA, CDR2 FQGNSA. V was pared by 5 bases and J by 0 bases, with 14 bases between.